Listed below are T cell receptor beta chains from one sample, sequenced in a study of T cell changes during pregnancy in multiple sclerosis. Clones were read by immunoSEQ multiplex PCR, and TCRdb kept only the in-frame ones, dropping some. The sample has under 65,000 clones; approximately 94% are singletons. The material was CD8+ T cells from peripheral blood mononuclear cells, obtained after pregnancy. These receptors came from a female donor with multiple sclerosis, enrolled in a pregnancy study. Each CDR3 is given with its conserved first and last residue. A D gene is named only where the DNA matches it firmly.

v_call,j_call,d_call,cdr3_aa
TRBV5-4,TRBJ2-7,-,CASSPTGTGLAYEQYF
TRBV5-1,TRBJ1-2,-,CASSLDRALLSYGYTF
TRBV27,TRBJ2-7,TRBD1,CASSLSGDRAYEQYF
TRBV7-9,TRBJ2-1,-,CASSLLGDEQFF
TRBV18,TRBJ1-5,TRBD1,CASSPRGQGGNQPQHF
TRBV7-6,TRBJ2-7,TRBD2,CASSTSEGYEQYF
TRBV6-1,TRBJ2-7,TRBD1,CASSEDRQGARGYEQYF
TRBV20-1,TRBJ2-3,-,CSAKEDTQYF
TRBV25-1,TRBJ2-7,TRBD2,CASEPGGTYEQYF
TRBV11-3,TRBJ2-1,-,CASSFSDREQFF
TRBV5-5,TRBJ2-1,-,CASSFSQGTEQFF
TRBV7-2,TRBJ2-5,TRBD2,CASSLLAGLGETQYF
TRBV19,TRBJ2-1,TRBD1,CASSMRADRGYNEQFF
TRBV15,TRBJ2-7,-,CATSREPLGERREQYF